The 21 T cell receptor beta chains given below trace back to one sample, sequenced in a study of blood T cell repertoires in COVID-19. Only in-frame clones appear in the TCRdb table, and some are missing; sequencing was by immunoSEQ multiplex PCR. This table holds around 220,000 clones, about 88% found once. The sequenced material came from peripheral blood. The receptors here all came from a woman between 35 and 50 years old who had recovered from COVID-19.

The V call is TRBV4-1, the J call TRBJ2-1; tentative D call: TRBD2 (5 bases). This CDR3 region has 15 residues. The germline V gene encodes CDR1 MGHRA and CDR2 YSYEKL. V gave up 2 bases and J gave up 3 bases, with 11 bases separating them. In nucleotides, the CDR3 is TGCGCCAGCAGCCAAAACCCTGACTACTACAATGAGCAGTTCTTC. This codes for CASSQNPDYYNEQFF.

The chain is built from TRBV5-4 and TRBJ1-3; 7 nucleotides match TRBD1. Unmatched junction bases numbered 9, after V lost 3 bases and J lost 0 bases. The germline gives CDR1 SGHNT, CDR2 YYREEE (reference sequence). This CDR3 is 17 amino acids long. The CDR3 loop reads CASSSPGTAFSGNTIYF. CDR3 coding DNA: TGTGCCAGCAGCTCCCCCGGGACAGCGTTCTCTGGAAACACCATATATTTT.

The chain carries TRBV5-1 and TRBJ2-6, with 11 bases matching TRBD1. CDR1 SGHRS and CDR2 YFSETQ come from the germline V gene. The CDR3 totals 17 residues. Germline trimming cut 6 bases from V and 0 bases from J; bases unmatched to any gene: 5. The CDR3 bases are TGCGCCAGCACCCCGGGGACAGGGGGCTCTGGGGCCAACGTCCTGACTTTC. It translates to CASTPGTGGSGANVLTF.

The chain recombines TRBV7-2 with TRBJ1-6; TRBD1 matches at 9 bases. CDR3 length equals 15 residues. Per germline, CDR1 SGHTA and CDR2 FQGNSA. V lost 7 bases, J lost 8 bases, and 9 bases stayed unmatched. In nucleotides, the CDR3 is TGTGCCAGCACCCACGGGGACAGGGAGCATTCACCCCTCCACTTT. Protein: CASTHGDREHSPLHF. Combining the CDR3 with reference TRBV7-2 and TRBJ1-6 gives the whole variable domain GAGVSQSPSNKVTEKGKDVELRCDPISGHTALYWYRQSLGQGLEFLIYFQGNSAPDKSGLPSDRFSAERTGGSVSTLTIQRTQQEDSAVYLCASTHGDREHSPLHFGNGTRLTVT.

This clone is a singleton in its sample. DNA of the CDR3: TGTGCCAGCAGCCCAAGTAGGACTAGCGGGAGGGCCTGGAACGAGCAGTACTTC. Translated, it gives CASSPSRTSGRAWNEQYF. The V gene is TRBV7-2, the J gene TRBJ2-7; 15 nucleotides align to TRBD2. With 5 bases clipped from V and 5 bases from J, the junction kept 13 bases outside the gene matches. This CDR3 contains 18 residues. Germline V gives CDR1 SGHTA, CDR2 FQGNSA. Supplemented by reference TRBV7-2 and TRBJ2-7, the full variable domain reads GAGVSQSPSNKVTEKGKDVELRCDPISGHTALYWYRQSLGQGLEFLIYFQGNSAPDKSGLPSDRFSAERTGGSVSTLTIQRTQQEDSAVYLCASSPSRTSGRAWNEQYFGPGTRLTVT.

This clone was observed a few times. V is TRBV3-1 (or the pseudogene TRBV3-2) and J is TRBJ2-7, with D possibly being TRBD2 (5 bases). The CDR3 totals 17 residues. V was clipped by 0 bases and J by 3 bases, with 18 bases between them. Germline CDR1 reads LGHDT; CDR2 reads YNNKEL (reference sequence). Here the CDR3 reads CASSQDPYSETDYEQYF. The CDR3 DNA sequence: TGTGCCAGCAGCCAAGACCCCTATAGCGAAACCGACTACGAGCAGTACTTC.

Turning to this clone: The junction differs from germline at one of its ends, possibly a read error. The chain couples TRBV7-7 to TRBJ2-5; 7 bases match TRBD2. The CDR3 length is 16 residues. The germline V gene encodes CDR1 SSHAT and CDR2 FNYEAQ (reference sequence). The CDR3 loop is CASSLAATGLQETQYF. CDR3 in DNA: TGTGCTAGCAGCTTAGCGGCTACGGGACTACAAGAGACCCAGTACTTC.

V gene TRBV19 combines with J gene TRBJ2-6; tentatively, D is TRBD2 (5 bases). The CDR3 is 16 amino acids. V was clipped by 5 bases and J by 1 base, with 12 bases between them. Germline lookup yields CDR1 LNHDA and CDR2 SQIVND (reference sequence). Here the CDR3 DNA reads TGTGCCAGTAGTGAACTAGGCGGGTCTGGGGCCAACGTCCTGACTTTC. It codes for CASSELGGSGANVLTF.

The V gene is TRBV28, the J gene TRBJ1-6; tentatively, D is TRBD1 (5 bases). Deletions cut 2 bases from V and 7 bases from J, with 18 bases between. This CDR3 is 17 amino acids long. Germline CDR1 reads MDHEN; CDR2 reads SYDVKM. CDR3 residues: CASSLEADSKENSPLHF. In DNA, the CDR3 is TGTGCCAGCAGTTTAGAAGCAGACAGCAAGGAAAATTCACCCCTCCACTTT.

The J gene is TRBJ1-4, the V gene TRBV2; D call uncertain. The V end lost 1 base, the J end lost 7 bases, and 7 bases lay between the germline ends. The CDR3 covers 13 residues. CDR1 SNHLY and CDR2 FYNNEI come from the germline V gene. Here the CDR3 DNA reads TGTGCCAGCAGTGAAGGTGAACTTGAAAAACTGTTTTTT. Amino acid sequence: CASSEGELEKLFF.

V is TRBV9 and J is TRBJ2-1; D is perhaps TRBD2 (5 bases). The germline CDR1 and CDR2 sequences are SGDLS and YYNGEE. The CDR3 runs 15 residues. V was trimmed by 1 base and J by 2 bases, leaving 10 bases between them. CDR3 sequence reads: CASSVRGQAYNEQFF. DNA for the CDR3: TGTGCCAGCAGCGTACGAGGGCAAGCCTACAATGAGCAGTTCTTC.

J is TRBJ1-5 and V is TRBV5-5; maybe TRBD1 (5 bases). The germline V and J ends were trimmed by 2 bases and 4 bases, with 10 bases remaining between them. The CDR3 loop spans 14 amino acids. The germline V gene has CDR1 SGHKS and CDR2 YYEKEE (reference sequence). CDR3 residues: CASSFRDFNQPQHF. The CDR3 DNA follows: TGTGCCAGCAGCTTCCGGGACTTTAATCAGCCCCAGCATTTT.

This chain joins TRBV30 and TRBJ1-1; 9 positions agree with TRBD1. Germline V lookup: CDR1 GTSNPN, CDR2 SVGIG (reference sequence). The CDR3 length is 13 residues. After removal of 8 bases from V and 0 bases from J, the junction contained 4 bases not matched to a gene. As DNA, the CDR3 is TGTGCCATCGGACAGGGGATGAACACTGAAGCTTTCTTT. Protein: CAIGQGMNTEAFF.

The chain combines TRBV19 with TRBJ2-1; D perhaps matches TRBD1 (6 bases). Per germline, CDR1 LNHDA and CDR2 SQIVND (reference sequence). Trimming cost V 4 bases and J 3 bases, with 16 bases left between them. This CDR3 has 16 amino acids. Here the CDR3 reads CASSTQGPLVYNEQFF. The CDR3 nucleotides read TGTGCCAGTAGTACACAGGGACCGCTCGTCTACAATGAGCAGTTCTTC.

This chain uses TRBV30 with TRBJ2-1, with a weak D call TRBD1 (6 bases). This CDR3 has 12 residues. The V and J ends lost 8 bases and 12 bases respectively, with 20 bases between them. The germline V gene encodes CDR1 GTSNPN and CDR2 SVGIG (reference sequence). CDR3 DNA sequence: TGTGCCACGGGACATGTAGGGATATTGCAGTTCTTC. This sequence encodes CATGHVGILQFF.

About this clone itself: The sample contains more than one DNA sequence encoding this CDR3. This chain joins TRBV30 and TRBJ1-2; the D is unclear. Trimming shortened V by 0 bases and J by 5 bases, and 4 bases separated the two germline ends. CDR3 length: 11 amino acids. Per germline, CDR1 GTSNPN and CDR2 SVGIG (reference sequence). The CDR3, as DNA: TGTGCCTGGAGTGTCCTTTATGGCTACACCTTC. Translated, it gives CAWSVLYGYTF.

The chain links TRBV6-5 to TRBJ1-2; 12 bases agree with TRBD1. CDR3 length: 15 amino acids. V trimming: 6 bases; J trimming: 3 bases; junction bases outside the gene matches: 5. CDR1 MNHEY and CDR2 SVGAGI come from the germline V gene. This CDR3 reads CASRAGQGAYYGYTF. The CDR3 DNA reads TGTGCCAGCAGGGCGGGACAGGGGGCCTACTATGGCTACACCTTC.

The J gene is TRBJ1-1, the V gene TRBV7-2; D is ambiguous. The length of the CDR3 is 15 residues. Germline CDR1 and CDR2: SGHTA and FQGNSA. The germline V and J ends were trimmed by 1 base and 3 bases, with 12 bases remaining between them. CDR3 protein: CASSLGLSRDTEAFF. For the CDR3, the DNA is TGTGCCAGCAGCTTAGGCCTCTCGCGGGACACTGAAGCTTTCTTT.

This chain uses TRBV4-3 with TRBJ2-3; no clear D. The CDR3 loop spans 16 amino acids. The germline V and J ends were trimmed by 0 bases and 1 base, with 11 bases remaining between them. Germline V gene sequence: CDR1 LGHNA, CDR2 YSLEER. The CDR3 nucleotides read TGCGCCAGCAGCCAAGATTGGGCAGCAGGCACAGATACGCAGTATTTT. Protein sequence: CASSQDWAAGTDTQYF.

The V call is TRBV28, the J call TRBJ1-6; 8 nucleotides match TRBD1. CDR1 and CDR2 from the germline V gene are MDHEN and SYDVKM. The CDR3 runs to 15 residues. V trimming: 7 bases; J trimming: 8 bases; junction bases outside the gene matches: 10. CDR3 residues: CASIKTGVGYSPLHF. The CDR3 DNA reads as TGTGCCAGCATCAAGACAGGGGTTGGATATTCACCCCTCCACTTT.

J is TRBJ1-2 and V is TRBV3-1 (or the pseudogene TRBV3-2); D ambiguous. The CDR3 has 18 residues. Trimming stripped 0 bases from V and 0 bases from J, with 17 bases between. CDR1 and CDR2 (germline): LGHDT, YNNKEL (reference sequence). DNA for the CDR3: TGTGCCAGCAGCCAAGACCCTGTGGCGGTTGGAACTAACTATGGCTACACCTTC. The encoded protein is CASSQDPVAVGTNYGYTF.